The following is a TCR beta chain sequence with its context. The antigen this receptor binds is unknown. No much larger clone is present one base from it, and per-base qualities are unavailable. This entry comes from a study of blood T cell repertoires in COVID-19 (dated by TCRdb to 2020 to 2022). Regarding the study in general: The collaborator samples originated in the United States, Italy and Spain and spanned the acute and convalescent phases of COVID-19. The material from the prospective study consisted of cDNA or gDNA derived from T cells, B-cell-depleted T cells, or PBMCs. Subjects who had been exposed to COVID-19, were actively infected with it, or had recovered from it provided the deeply sampled blood TCRbeta repertoires that made up the dataset. The repertoires were released in a freely available public database intended as a resource for research on the immune response to SARS-CoV-2. Samples came from the ongoing ImmuneRACE study (first 160 participants) plus 1,254 subjects from 6 global collaborators. Sample metadata almost always included a de-identified subject ID, COVID-19 status, age in years and sex. HLA class I and class II types, where available, came from metadata supplied by the sample provider rather than from assay-based typing.

The immunoSEQ Assay, a bias-controlled multiplex PCR, was used to amplify TCRbeta CDR3 regions from genomic DNA. In the authors' own workflow: Nucleated cell counts per sample were estimated from amplification of reference gene primers within the assay. Sequence reads were collapsed and filtered to measure the absolute abundance of every unique TCRbeta CDR3 rearrangement. Productive Simpson clonality was computed per sample as the square root of Simpson's diversity index over productive rearrangements. As stored in TCRdb, this immuneACCESS dataset retains in-frame rearrangements with V and J assigned. A fraction of the clones does not appear; measured against another copy, unresolved V genes explain less than half of the discrepancy, and the remainder lacks a known reason. The DNA gave D and trimming, while V, J and clone size come from that table. This sample is represented by 30,000 to 35,000 clones; approximately 78% of them were singletons. Of the sample, 40% to 50% falls within the top ten clones.

Broader findings and caveats from the paper: The amount of clinical and demographic metadata varied by source and participant and was provided uncurated.

The collaborating institutions used their own protocols to collect whole blood in K2EDTA tubes. For TCRbeta analysis, collaborator samples were shipped as frozen whole blood, as isolated PBMCs, or as DNA extracted from either sample type. Sequenced: peripheral blood. The clonotype originates from a man older than 75 with active or convalescent COVID-19.

The nucleotides are TGTGCCGGAGGCGAGACTTGTGGAGGCCCTAATGAAAAACTGTTTTTT. Its protein product is CAGGETCGGPNEKLFF. The V and J genes are TRBV9 and TRBJ1-4; the D gene assignment is ambiguous. CDR1 SGDLS and CDR2 YYNGEE are derived from the germline V gene. V and J are truncated by 10 bases and 3 bases respectively, leaving an intervening sequence of 22 bases. There are 16 amino acids in the CDR3, from cysteine to phenylalanine inclusive. Of the read, only the CDR3 DNA is kept; its 48 bases are in frame from base 1.